This T cell receptor beta chain was sequenced for a study of lymphopenia after photon versus proton radiotherapy. Data came from immunoSEQ multiplex PCR; TCRdb stores just in-frame clones and leaves some out. The repertoire holds more than 25,000 clones, with approximately 90% as singletons. In regard to this clone: Its matching antigen is unknown.

Study results and caveats: Relative stability marked proton patients; photon patients lost diversity and naive cells. In patients who died, overall survival fell as post-nadir TCR diversity dropped more. Authors raise, but do not show, better survival with proton therapy. Oligoclonal CD8+ Temra expansion after nadir drove photon patients' diversity drop.

This CDR3 is 15 amino acids long. Germline V gene sequence: CDR1 MNHEY, CDR2 SMNVEV (reference sequence). V dropped 6 bases and J dropped 5; count of bases not matched to a gene: 11. This specimen was peripheral blood, taken from a patient treated with proton-based radiotherapy. This receptor was obtained from a woman aged 60 to 75 with cholangiocarcinoma. Some clones in this sample may be carry-over from other donors' samples. The chain is built from TRBV27 and TRBJ1-1; 8 nucleotides match TRBD1. CDR3 protein: CASRRGQGGFTEAFF. CDR3 nucleotide sequence: TGTGCCAGCAGACGAGGACAGGGTGGGTTTACTGAAGCTTTCTTT.